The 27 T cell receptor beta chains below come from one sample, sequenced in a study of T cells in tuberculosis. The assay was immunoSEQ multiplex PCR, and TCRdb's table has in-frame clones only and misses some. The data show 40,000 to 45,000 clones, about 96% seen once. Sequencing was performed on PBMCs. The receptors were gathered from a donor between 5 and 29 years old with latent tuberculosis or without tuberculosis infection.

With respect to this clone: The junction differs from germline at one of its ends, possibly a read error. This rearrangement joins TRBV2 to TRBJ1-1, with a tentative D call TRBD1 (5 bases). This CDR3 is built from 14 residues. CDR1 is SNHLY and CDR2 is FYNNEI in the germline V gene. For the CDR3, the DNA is TGTGCCAGCAGTGAATTTCGGGGGAACGCTGAAGCTTTCTTT. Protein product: CASSEFRGNAEAFF.

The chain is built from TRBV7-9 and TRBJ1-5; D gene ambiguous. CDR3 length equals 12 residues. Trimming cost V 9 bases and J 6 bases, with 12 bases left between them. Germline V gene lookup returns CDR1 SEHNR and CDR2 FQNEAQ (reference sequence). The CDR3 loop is CASTKELQPQHF. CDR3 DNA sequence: TGTGCCAGTACCAAAGAGCTTCAGCCCCAGCATTTT.

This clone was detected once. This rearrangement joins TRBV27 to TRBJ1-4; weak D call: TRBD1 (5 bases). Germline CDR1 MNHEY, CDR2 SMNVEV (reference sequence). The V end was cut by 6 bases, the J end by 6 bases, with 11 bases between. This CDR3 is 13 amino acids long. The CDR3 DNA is TGTGCCAGCAGCACAGGATACCATGAAAAACTGTTTTTT. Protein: CASSTGYHEKLFF.

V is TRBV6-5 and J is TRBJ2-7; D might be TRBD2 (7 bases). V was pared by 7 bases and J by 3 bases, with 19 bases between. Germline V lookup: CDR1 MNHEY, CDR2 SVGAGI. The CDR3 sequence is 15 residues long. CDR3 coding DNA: TGTGCCAGCACCCCTGGGGGGGCAGAACTCTACGAGCAGTACTTC. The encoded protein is CASTPGGAELYEQYF.

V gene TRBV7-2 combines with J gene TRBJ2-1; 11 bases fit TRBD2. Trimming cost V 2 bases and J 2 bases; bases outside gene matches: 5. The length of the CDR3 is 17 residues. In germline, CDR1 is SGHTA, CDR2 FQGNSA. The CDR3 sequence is CASSLWTSGSTYNEQFF. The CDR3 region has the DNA TGTGCCAGCAGCTTATGGACTAGCGGGTCCACCTACAATGAGCAGTTCTTC.

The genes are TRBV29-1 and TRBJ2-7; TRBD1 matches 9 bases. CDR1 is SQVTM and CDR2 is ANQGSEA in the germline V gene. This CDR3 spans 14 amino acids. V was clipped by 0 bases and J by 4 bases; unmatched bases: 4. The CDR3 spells CSVEDQDRGYEQYF. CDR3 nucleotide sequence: TGCAGCGTTGAAGATCAGGACAGGGGATACGAGCAGTACTTC.

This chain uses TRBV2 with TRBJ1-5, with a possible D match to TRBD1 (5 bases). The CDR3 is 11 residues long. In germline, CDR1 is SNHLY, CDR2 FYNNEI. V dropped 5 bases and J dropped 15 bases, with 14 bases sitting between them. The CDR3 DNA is TGTGCCAGCAGTCGTAGGGGCGGTAGGCATTTT. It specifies CASSRRGGRHF.

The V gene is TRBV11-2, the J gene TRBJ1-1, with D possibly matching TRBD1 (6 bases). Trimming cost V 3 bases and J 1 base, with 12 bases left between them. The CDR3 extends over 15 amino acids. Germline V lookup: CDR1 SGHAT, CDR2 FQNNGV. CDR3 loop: CASSFLDRPNTEAFF. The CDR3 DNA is TGTGCCAGCAGCTTTCTTGACAGGCCGAACACTGAAGCTTTCTTT.

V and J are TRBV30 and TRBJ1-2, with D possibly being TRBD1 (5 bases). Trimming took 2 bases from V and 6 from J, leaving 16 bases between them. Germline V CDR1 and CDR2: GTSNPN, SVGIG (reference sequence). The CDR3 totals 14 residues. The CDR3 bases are TGTGCCTGGAGTCTTGGGCCAGGGTGGAATGGCTACACCTTC. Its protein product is CAWSLGPGWNGYTF. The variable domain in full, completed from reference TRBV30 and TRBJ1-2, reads SQTIHQWPATLVQPVGSPLSLECTVEGTSNPNLYWYRQAAGRGLQLLFYSVGIGQISSEVPQNLSASRPQDRQFILSSKKLLLSDSGFYLCAWSLGPGWNGYTFGSGTRLTVV.

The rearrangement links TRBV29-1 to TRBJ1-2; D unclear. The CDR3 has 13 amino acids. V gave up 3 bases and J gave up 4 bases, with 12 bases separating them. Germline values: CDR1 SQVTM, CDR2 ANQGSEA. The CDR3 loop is CSVERDEVYGYTF. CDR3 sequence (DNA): TGCAGCGTTGAGAGGGATGAGGTCTATGGCTACACCTTC. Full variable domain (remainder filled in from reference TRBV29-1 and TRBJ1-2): SAVISQKPSRDICQRGTSLTIQCQVDSQVTMMFWYRQQPGQSLTLIATANQGSEATYESGFVIDKFPISRPNLTFSTLTVSNMSPEDSSIYLCSVERDEVYGYTFGSGTRLTVV.

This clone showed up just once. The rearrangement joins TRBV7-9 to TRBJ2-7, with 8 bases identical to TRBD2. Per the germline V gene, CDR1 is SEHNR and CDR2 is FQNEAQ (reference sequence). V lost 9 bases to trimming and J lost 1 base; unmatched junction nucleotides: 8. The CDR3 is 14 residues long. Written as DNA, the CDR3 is TGTGCCAGTTCCTGGGCTAGCGGGTCCTACGAGCAGTACTTC. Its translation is CASSWASGSYEQYF.

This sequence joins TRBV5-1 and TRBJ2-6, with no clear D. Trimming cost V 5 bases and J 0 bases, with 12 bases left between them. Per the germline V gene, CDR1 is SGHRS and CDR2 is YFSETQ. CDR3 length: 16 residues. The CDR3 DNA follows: TGCGCCAGCAGAGCCCCCGTGAGCTCTGGGGCCAACGTCCTGACTTTC. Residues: CASRAPVSSGANVLTF.

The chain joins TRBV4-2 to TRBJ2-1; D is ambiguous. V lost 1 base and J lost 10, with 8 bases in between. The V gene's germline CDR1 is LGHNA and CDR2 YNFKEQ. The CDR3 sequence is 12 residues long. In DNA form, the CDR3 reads TGTGCCAGCAGCCAAGGTTACGGGGAGCAGTTCTTC. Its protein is CASSQGYGEQFF.

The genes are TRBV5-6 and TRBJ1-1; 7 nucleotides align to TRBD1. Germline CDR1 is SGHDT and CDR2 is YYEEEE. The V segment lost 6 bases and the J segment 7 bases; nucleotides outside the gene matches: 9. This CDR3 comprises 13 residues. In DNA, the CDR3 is TGTGCCAGCAATCTAGGGGGCGCGGGTGAAGCTTTCTTT. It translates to CASNLGGAGEAFF.

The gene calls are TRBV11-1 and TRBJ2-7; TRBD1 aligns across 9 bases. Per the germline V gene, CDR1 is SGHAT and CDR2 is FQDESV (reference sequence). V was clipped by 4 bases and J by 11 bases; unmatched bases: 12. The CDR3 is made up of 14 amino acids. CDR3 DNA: TGTGCCAGCAGCTCCTGGACAGGGGATAAGTCGGAGTACTTC. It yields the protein CASSSWTGDKSEYF.

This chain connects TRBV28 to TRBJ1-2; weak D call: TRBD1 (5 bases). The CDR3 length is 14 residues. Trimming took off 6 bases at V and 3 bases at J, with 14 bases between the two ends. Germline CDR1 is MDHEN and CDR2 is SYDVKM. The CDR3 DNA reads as TGTGCCAGCAGCCCCTTAGACAGATACTATGGCTACACCTTC. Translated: CASSPLDRYYGYTF.

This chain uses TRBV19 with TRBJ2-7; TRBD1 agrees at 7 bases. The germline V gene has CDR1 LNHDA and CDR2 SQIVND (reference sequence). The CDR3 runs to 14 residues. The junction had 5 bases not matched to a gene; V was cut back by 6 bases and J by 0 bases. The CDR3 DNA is TGTGCCAGTAGCCGGACAGGACTCTCCTACGAGCAGTACTTC. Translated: CASSRTGLSYEQYF.

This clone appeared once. The CDR3 bases are TGTGCCAGCAGTTATACTAGAACAGCCATTGCTCGTGGCTACACCTTC. This codes for CASSYTRTAIARGYTF. V is TRBV6-5 and J is TRBJ1-2; unclear D gene. V was trimmed by 3 bases and J by 7 bases, leaving 21 bases between them. CDR3 length: 16 amino acids. Germline V gene lookup returns CDR1 MNHEY and CDR2 SVGAGI.

The CDR3 nucleotides read TGTGCCAGCAGTGCAACCGGGGGGCTAAGCAATCAGCCCCAGCATTTT. Translating it yields CASSATGGLSNQPQHF. The rearrangement links TRBV6-1 to TRBJ1-5; D possibly corresponds to TRBD1 (6 bases). V lost 4 bases, J lost 1 base, and 14 bases lay in between. The CDR3 runs 16 residues. The germline CDR1 and CDR2 sequences are MNHNS and SASEGT.

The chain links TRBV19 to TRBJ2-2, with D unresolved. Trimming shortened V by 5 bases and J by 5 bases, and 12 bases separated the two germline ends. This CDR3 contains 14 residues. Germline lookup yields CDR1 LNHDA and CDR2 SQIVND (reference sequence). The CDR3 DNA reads TGTGCCAGTAGTGCAGGCAGTGGAACCGGGGAGCTGTTTTTT. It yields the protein CASSAGSGTGELFF.

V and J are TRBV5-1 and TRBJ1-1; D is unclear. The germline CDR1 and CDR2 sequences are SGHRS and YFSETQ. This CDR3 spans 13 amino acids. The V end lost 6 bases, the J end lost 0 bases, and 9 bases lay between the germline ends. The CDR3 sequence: CASKNTMNTEAFF. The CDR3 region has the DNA TGCGCCAGCAAGAACACCATGAACACTGAAGCTTTCTTT.

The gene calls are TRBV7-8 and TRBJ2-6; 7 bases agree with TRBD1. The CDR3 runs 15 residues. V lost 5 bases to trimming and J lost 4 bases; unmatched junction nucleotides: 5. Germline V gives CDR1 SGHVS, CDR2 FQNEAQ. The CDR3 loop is CASSQTGPGANVLTF. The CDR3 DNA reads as TGTGCCAGCAGCCAGACAGGGCCCGGGGCCAACGTCCTGACTTTC. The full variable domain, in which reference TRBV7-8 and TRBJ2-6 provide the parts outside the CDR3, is GAGVSQSPRYKVAKRGQDVALRCDPISGHVSLFWYQQALGQGPEFLTYFQNEAQLDKSGLPSDRFFAERPEGSVSTLKIQRTQQEDSAVYLCASSQTGPGANVLTFGAGSRLTVL.

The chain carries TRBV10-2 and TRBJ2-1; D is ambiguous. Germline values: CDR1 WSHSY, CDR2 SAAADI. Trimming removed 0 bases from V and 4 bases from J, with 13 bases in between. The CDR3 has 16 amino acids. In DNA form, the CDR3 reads TGCGCCAGCAGTGAGTCTGAGGCAGTAGTTTACAATGAGCAGTTCTTC. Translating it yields CASSESEAVVYNEQFF.

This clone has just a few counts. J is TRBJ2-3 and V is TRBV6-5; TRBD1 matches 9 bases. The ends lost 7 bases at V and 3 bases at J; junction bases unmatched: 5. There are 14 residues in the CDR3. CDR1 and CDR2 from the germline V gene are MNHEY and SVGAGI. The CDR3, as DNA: TGTGCCAGCATGGACAGGGGAAGGACAGATACGCAGTATTTT. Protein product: CASMDRGRTDTQYF.

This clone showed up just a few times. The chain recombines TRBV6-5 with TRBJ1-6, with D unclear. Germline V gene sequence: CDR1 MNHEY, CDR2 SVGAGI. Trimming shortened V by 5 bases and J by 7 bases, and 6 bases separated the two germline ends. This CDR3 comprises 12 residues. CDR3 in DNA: TGTGCCAGCAGTCCGTCGAATTCACCCCTCCACTTT. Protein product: CASSPSNSPLHF.

Written as DNA, the CDR3 is TGTGCCAGCTCACCAGTAGGGCCCTCGGGAGGCAATCAGCCCCAGCATTTT. As protein: CASSPVGPSGGNQPQHF. The V call is TRBV18, the J call TRBJ1-5; D remains ambiguous. Germline CDR1 and CDR2: KGHSH and LQKENI. Deletions cut 2 bases from V and 2 bases from J, with 16 bases between. The CDR3 has 17 residues.

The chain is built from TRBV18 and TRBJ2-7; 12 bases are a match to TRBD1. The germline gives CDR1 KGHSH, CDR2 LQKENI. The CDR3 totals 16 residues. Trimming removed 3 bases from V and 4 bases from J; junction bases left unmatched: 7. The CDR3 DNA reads TGTGCCAGCTCACCCCAGGGACAGGGGGCCGGATACGAGCAGTACTTC. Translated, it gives CASSPQGQGAGYEQYF.